The T cell receptor (beta chain) under discussion was sequenced for a study of blood T cell repertoires in COVID-19. Study information: Sites across the United States, Italy and Spain contributed samples from acute and convalescent COVID-19. Sources were T cells, B-cell-depleted T cells, or PBMCs; the material itself was cDNA or gDNA.

Produced via immunoSEQ multiplex PCR; TCRdb's table is partial and in-frame only. The table has 200,000 or so clones, about 87% seen once. V gave up 4 bases and J gave up 4 bases; unmatched junction bases: 2. Germline values: CDR1 MNHEY, CDR2 SMNVEV (reference sequence). The CDR3 has 13 residues. The Seattle patients joined while their infection was active and were tracked longitudinally afterward. This clonotype originated in a young man with COVID-19, enrolled during active disease. The V call is TRBV27, the J call TRBJ1-2, with 8 bases matching TRBD1. Material for sequencing was peripheral blood. The CDR3 is CASSYRGGYGYTF. DNA of the CDR3: TGTGCCAGCAGTTACAGGGGGGGCTATGGCTACACCTTC.